This entry lists 5 T cell receptor beta chains sequenced from one sample in a study of blood T cell repertoires in COVID-19. TCRdb's copy holds only in-frame clones and misses some; the assay was immunoSEQ multiplex PCR. The data show about 46,000 clones, over 80% seen once. The sequenced material came from peripheral blood. The receptors here all came from a human donor in a cohort sampled during active COVID-19.

The CDR3, as DNA: TGTGCCAGCAGTCGACTGTCGACAGATCAGCCCCAGCATTTT. The encoded protein is CASSRLSTDQPQHF. The rearrangement joins TRBV28 to TRBJ1-5; D is possibly TRBD1 (5 bases). The CDR3 is 14 amino acids. Trimming cost V 5 bases and J 5 bases, with 13 bases left between them. Germline V gene lookup returns CDR1 MDHEN and CDR2 SYDVKM.

The chain couples TRBV11-2 to TRBJ2-7; 9 positions match TRBD2. This CDR3 is built from 15 residues. Germline values: CDR1 SGHAT, CDR2 FQNNGV. The V segment lost 5 bases and the J segment 6 bases; nucleotides outside the gene matches: 11. CDR3 DNA: TGTGCCAGCAGCACCCGGTGGGCTAGCGGGGCCGAGCAGTACTTC. Translating gives CASSTRWASGAEQYF.

This chain joins TRBV11-2 and TRBJ1-1, with 8 bases lining up with TRBD1. This CDR3 contains 15 residues. Germline CDR1 reads SGHAT; CDR2 reads FQNNGV. The V and J ends lost 1 base and 6 bases, in that order; junction bases with no gene match: 7. The CDR3 DNA reads TGTGCCAGCAGCTTAGCTCGGCAGGGGGCCGCTGAAGCTTTCTTT. This sequence encodes CASSLARQGAAEAFF.

This clone was seen a few times. The V call is TRBV7-2, the J call TRBJ1-5, with a possible D match to TRBD1 (5 bases). CDR1 and CDR2 (germline): SGHTA, FQGNSA. CDR3 length: 15 residues. V lost 2 bases to trimming and J lost 0 bases, with 8 bases between them. The CDR3 DNA is TGTGCCAGCAGCTTAAACAGGAATAGCAATCAGCCCCAGCATTTT. This encodes CASSLNRNSNQPQHF.

This chain connects TRBV12-3 or TRBV12-4 to TRBJ1-1; D might be TRBD1 (5 bases). The CDR3 is 13 residues long. V shed 3 bases and J shed 3 bases, with 8 bases lying between them. CDR3 in DNA: TGTGCCAGCAGTTTGGTAGGGGACACTGAAGCTTTCTTT. Encoded protein: CASSLVGDTEAFF.